Each of the 5 T cell receptor beta chains below was sequenced from the same sample in a study of beta chain features in type 1 diabetes. TCRB transcripts that were expressed got sequenced, as all of the isolated RNA had been reverse transcribed. Repertoires were generated with immunoSEQ multiplex PCR, while TCRdb's copy carries only in-frame clones and drops some. The sample has a few hundred thousand clones; around 15% are singletons. The sequencing input was naive CD4+ T cells from blood. These receptors originate from a woman aged 18-35 years in good health.

This clone was seen a few times. The rearrangement joins TRBV5-4 to TRBJ2-7, with unresolved D. Germline lookup yields CDR1 SGHNT and CDR2 YYREEE (reference sequence). V was trimmed by 4 bases and J by 7 bases, leaving 15 bases between them. The CDR3 has 13 residues. In DNA form, the CDR3 reads TGTGCCAGCAGCCTGGACGTCCCCGGGGAGCAGTACTTC. This codes for CASSLDVPGEQYF.

The V and J genes are TRBV2 and TRBJ1-5; D may be TRBD1 (6 bases). Trimming took off 2 bases at V and 10 bases at J, with 21 bases between the two ends. The length of the CDR3 is 16 residues. Germline-derived CDR1 and CDR2 are SNHLY and FYNNEI. This CDR3 reads CASSERERGGFSPQHF. CDR3 bases: TGTGCCAGCAGTGAACGTGAAAGGGGGGGGTTCAGTCCCCAGCATTTT. The variable domain in full, with the rest retrieved from reference TRBV2 and TRBJ1-5, is EPEVTQTPSHQVTQMGQEVILRCVPISNHLYFYWYRQILGQKVEFLVSFYNNEISEKSEIFDDQFSVERPDGSNFTLKIRSTKLEDSAMYFCASSERERGGFSPQHFGDGTRLSIL.

This rearrangement joins TRBV30 to TRBJ1-4; a weak D match, TRBD1 (5 bases). This CDR3 spans 13 amino acids. Germline V gene sequence: CDR1 GTSNPN, CDR2 SVGIG (reference sequence). Between the trimmed V and J ends, which lost 3 bases and 7 bases, there was a span of 12 bases. This CDR3 reads CAWSVRVVEKLFF. The CDR3 bases are TGTGCCTGGAGCGTCAGGGTTGTTGAAAAACTGTTTTTT.

The V and J genes are TRBV29-1 and TRBJ1-3; 9 nucleotides agree with TRBD1. CDR1 SQVTM and CDR2 ANQGSEA come from the germline V gene. The V segment lost 5 bases and the J segment 0 bases; nucleotides outside the gene matches: 5. The CDR3 has 15 amino acids. The CDR3 here is CSVSSQGASGNTIYF. CDR3 bases: TGCAGCGTTTCCTCACAGGGGGCCTCTGGAAACACCATATATTTT.

This clone was detected only a few times. This chain uses TRBV4-2 with TRBJ2-3; the D gene is possibly TRBD2 (5 bases). CDR1 is LGHNA, CDR2 YNFKEQ, per germline. V was shortened by 4 bases and J by 0 bases, with 11 bases between the two germline ends. CDR3 length: 15 amino acids. CDR3 nucleotides: TGTGCCAGCAGCCTCAGGCCGGGGAGCACAGATACGCAGTATTTT. Protein product: CASSLRPGSTDTQYF.